The 22 T cell receptor beta chains presented below share a single source sample, sequenced in a study of monozygotic twins with inflammatory bowel disease. TCRdb re-called the 5' RACE reads; every CDR3 protein appears as one record, without DNA. Its table lists about 380,000 distinct CDR3 sequences. The sample consisted of blood. These receptors were obtained from a human donor with ulcerative colitis or Crohn's disease, or a healthy co-twin of an affected twin (not recorded which).

This sequence joins TRBV7-9 and TRBJ2-3; TCRdb reports TRBD2, a call that lacks DNA to check it against. The CDR3 runs 17 residues. Germline V lookup: CDR1 SEHNR, CDR2 FQNEAQ (reference sequence). CDR3 sequence reads: CASSLLVKTSGADTQYF.

The CDR3 sequence is CASSSFPGQGAMGNQPQHF. This chain connects TRBV7-2 to TRBJ1-5; TCRdb designates TRBD1, a call that cannot be tested without DNA. From germline, CDR1 is SGHTA and CDR2 FQGNSA. The CDR3 runs to 19 residues.

This chain links TRBV2 with TRBJ2-7. The germline V gene has CDR1 SNHLY and CDR2 FYNNEI. This CDR3 contains 11 residues. The CDR3 reads CASSVAGEQYF.

The chain has TRBV5-5 and TRBJ1-1; the D call from TCRdb, TRBD1, cannot be confirmed without DNA. The length of the CDR3 is 15 residues. Germline V gene data show CDR1 as SGHKS and CDR2 as YYEKEE (reference sequence). The CDR3: CASRPLDRVGTEAFF.

The chain joins TRBV29-1 to TRBJ1-4; TCRdb indicates TRBD1, and absent DNA this call remains unverified. The CDR3 has 13 residues. The germline V gene has CDR1 SQVTM and CDR2 ANQGSEA. CDR3 in amino acids: CSVEDPGLRAVFF.

The V gene is TRBV12-3 or TRBV12-4, the J gene TRBJ1-5. The CDR3 runs to 13 residues. The CDR3 loop reads CASSYGLGQPQHF.

J is TRBJ2-1 and V is TRBV10-3. The CDR3 runs to 12 residues. Germline lookup yields CDR1 ENHRY and CDR2 SYGVKD. Here the CDR3 reads CAISESINEQFF.

J is TRBJ2-5 and V is TRBV5-1; there is no DNA to check the TCRdb D call of TRBD1. The CDR3 length is 13 residues. Germline V gives CDR1 SGHRS, CDR2 YFSETQ. The CDR3 region is CASSPDWGETQYF.

This chain uses TRBV6-5 with TRBJ2-7; TCRdb's D call of TRBD1 is untestable without DNA. The V gene's germline CDR1 is MNHEY and CDR2 SVGAGI. The CDR3 contains 14 residues. The CDR3 sequence: CASGSRQERYEQYF.

This chain uses TRBV5-6 with TRBJ1-2; TCRdb lists TRBD1, though no DNA is available to test this call. Germline CDR1 reads SGHDT; CDR2 reads YYEEEE. This CDR3 has 17 residues. CDR3 sequence: CASSLSAGPQSSYGYTF.

The chain employs TRBV11-3 and TRBJ2-1; TCRdb's D call of TRBD2 is untestable without DNA. Germline-derived CDR1 and CDR2 are SGHNT and YENEEA. The CDR3 contains 16 residues. Here the CDR3 reads CASSLGASGVYNEQFF.

This sequence joins TRBV12-3 or TRBV12-4 and TRBJ2-5. This CDR3 has 13 amino acids. The CDR3 sequence: CASSFYDQETQYF.

The rearrangement uses TRBV6-5 and TRBJ1-2; without DNA, the TCRdb call of TRBD1 cannot be checked. From germline, CDR1 is MNHEY and CDR2 SVGAGI. This CDR3 is built from 11 residues. CDR3 loop: CASSNAGTKEF.

V gene TRBV20-1 combines with J gene TRBJ2-5; the TCRdb D gene call, TRBD2, has no DNA to confirm it. CDR1 is DFQATT and CDR2 is SNEGSKA in the germline V gene (reference sequence). CDR3 length: 13 residues. The CDR3 is CSAQTSGRPTQYF.

V usage is TRBV6-2 or TRBV6-3 and J usage is TRBJ2-1. Germline values: CDR1 MNHEY, CDR2 SVGEGT. This CDR3 is 14 amino acids long. CDR3 amino acids: CASSYRGLGNEQFF.

The V gene is TRBV5-3, the J gene TRBJ1-4; TCRdb gives TRBD1 as the D gene, but with no DNA this cannot be confirmed. TRBV5-3 is an ORF, with its function uncertain. This CDR3 has 15 amino acids. CDR3 sequence: CARSLRDRSNEKLFF.

The V and J genes are TRBV25-1 and TRBJ2-1; TCRdb returns TRBD2, unconfirmable since there is no DNA. This CDR3 has 14 residues. Germline assignment: CDR1 MGHDK and CDR2 SYGVNS. CDR3 loop: CASSISGGANEQFF. The full variable domain, its missing parts supplied by reference TRBV25-1 and TRBJ2-1, is EADIYQTPRYLVIGTGKKITLECSQTMGHDKMYWYQQDPGMELHLIHYSYGVNSTEKGDLSSESTVSRIRTEHFPLTLESARPSHTSQYLCASSISGGANEQFFGPGTRLTVL.

This chain uses TRBV7-3 with TRBJ2-2; TCRdb names TRBD1, which stays unverified in the absence of DNA. Per the germline V gene, CDR1 is SGHTA and CDR2 is FQGTGA. The CDR3 has 15 residues. CDR3 region: CASSLRDRAAGELFF.

J is TRBJ2-3 and V is TRBV9; TCRdb's D gene call, TRBD2, goes unchecked for lack of DNA. Germline V gene sequence: CDR1 SGDLS, CDR2 YYNGEE. The CDR3 has 14 residues. CDR3 loop: CASSVEGGADTQYF.

V gene TRBV7-2 combines with J gene TRBJ1-1; with no DNA, the TCRdb D assignment of TRBD1 cannot be verified. In germline, CDR1 is SGHTA, CDR2 FQGNSA. The CDR3 runs to 12 residues. CDR3 in amino acids: CASGGTNTEAFF. The full variable domain, completed using reference TRBV7-2 and TRBJ1-1, is GAGVSQSPSNKVTEKGKDVELRCDPISGHTALYWYRQSLGQGLEFLIYFQGNSAPDKSGLPSDRFSAERTGGSVSTLTIQRTQQEDSAVYLCASGGTNTEAFFGQGTRLTVV.

The genes are TRBV7-6 and TRBJ2-7; TCRdb names TRBD1, which stays unverified in the absence of DNA. Germline assignment: CDR1 SGHVS and CDR2 FNYEAQ. There are 16 residues in the CDR3. The CDR3 sequence is CASSPTPPTDSYEQYF.

The chain employs TRBV19 and TRBJ2-7; there is no DNA to check the TCRdb D call of TRBD1. The CDR3 extends over 12 amino acids. Germline loops: CDR1 LNHDA, CDR2 SQIVND (reference sequence). CDR3: CASSDRGYEQYF.